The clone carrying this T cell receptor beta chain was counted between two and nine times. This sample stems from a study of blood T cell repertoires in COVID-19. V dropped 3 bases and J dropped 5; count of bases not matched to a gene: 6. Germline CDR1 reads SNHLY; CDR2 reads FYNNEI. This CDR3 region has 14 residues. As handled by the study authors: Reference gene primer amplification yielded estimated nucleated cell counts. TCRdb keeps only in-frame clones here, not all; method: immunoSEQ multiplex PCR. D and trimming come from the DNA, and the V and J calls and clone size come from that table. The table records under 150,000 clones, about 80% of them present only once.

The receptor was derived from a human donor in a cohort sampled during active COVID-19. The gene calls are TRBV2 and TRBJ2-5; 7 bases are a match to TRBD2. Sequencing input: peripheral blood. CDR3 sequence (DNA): TGTGCCAGCAGTGAGGAGAGGGGAGGGGAGACCCAGTACTTC. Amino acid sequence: CASSEERGGETQYF.